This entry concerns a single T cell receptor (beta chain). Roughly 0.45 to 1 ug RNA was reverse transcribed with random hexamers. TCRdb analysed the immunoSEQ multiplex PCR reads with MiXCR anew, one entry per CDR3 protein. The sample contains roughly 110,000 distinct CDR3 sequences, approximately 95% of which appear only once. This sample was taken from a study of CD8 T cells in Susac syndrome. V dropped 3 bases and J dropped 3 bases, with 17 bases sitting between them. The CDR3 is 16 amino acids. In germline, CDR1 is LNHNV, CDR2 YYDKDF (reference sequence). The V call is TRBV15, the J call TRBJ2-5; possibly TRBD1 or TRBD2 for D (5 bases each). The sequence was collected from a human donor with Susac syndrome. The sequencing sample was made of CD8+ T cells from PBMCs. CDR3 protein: CATSSDRDLDKETQYF. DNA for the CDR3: TGTGCCACCAGCAGTGACCGGGACCTAGACAAAGAGACCCAGTACTTC.